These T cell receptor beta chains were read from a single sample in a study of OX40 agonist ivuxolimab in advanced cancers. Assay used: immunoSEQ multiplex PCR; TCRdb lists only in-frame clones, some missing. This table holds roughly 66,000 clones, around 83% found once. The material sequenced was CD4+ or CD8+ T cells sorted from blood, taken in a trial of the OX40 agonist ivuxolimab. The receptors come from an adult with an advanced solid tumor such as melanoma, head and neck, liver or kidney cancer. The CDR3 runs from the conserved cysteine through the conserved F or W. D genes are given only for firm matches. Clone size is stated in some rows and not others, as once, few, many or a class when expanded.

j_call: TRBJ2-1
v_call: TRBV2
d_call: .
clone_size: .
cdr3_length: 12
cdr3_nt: TGTGCCAGCAGTGGCCCCTACAATGAGCAGTTCTTC
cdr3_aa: CASSGPYNEQFF

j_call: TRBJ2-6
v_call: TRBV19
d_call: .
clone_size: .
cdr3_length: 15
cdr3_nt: TGTGCCAGTAGCCTTACAGGGCCTGGGGCCAACGTCCTGACTTTC
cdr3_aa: CASSLTGPGANVLTF

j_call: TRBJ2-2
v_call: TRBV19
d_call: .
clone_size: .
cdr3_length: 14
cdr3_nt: TGTGCCAGTAGTATCCCCCAGGGGACCGGGGAGCTGTTTTTT
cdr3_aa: CASSIPQGTGELFF

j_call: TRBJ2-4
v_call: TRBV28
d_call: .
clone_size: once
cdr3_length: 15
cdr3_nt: TGTGCCAGCCGGGGTCAAGGGGTTCAAGAAAACATTCAGTACTTC
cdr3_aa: CASRGQGVQENIQYF

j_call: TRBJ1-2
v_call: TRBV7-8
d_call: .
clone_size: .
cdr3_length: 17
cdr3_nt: TGTGCCAGCAGCTTATTCGGTACAGAGGGCATTGGGTATGGCTACACCTTC
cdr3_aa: CASSLFGTEGIGYGYTF

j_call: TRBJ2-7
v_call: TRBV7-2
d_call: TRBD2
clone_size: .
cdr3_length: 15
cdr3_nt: TGTGCCAGCAGCTTAGCAAGCGGGAGGGCCAACGAGCAGTACTTC
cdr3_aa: CASSLASGRANEQYF

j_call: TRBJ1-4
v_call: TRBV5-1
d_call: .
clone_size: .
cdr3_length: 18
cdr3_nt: TGCGCCAGCAGCTTGATATCCGGGACCCCAACGGGTAATGAAAAACTGTTTTTT
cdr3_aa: CASSLISGTPTGNEKLFF

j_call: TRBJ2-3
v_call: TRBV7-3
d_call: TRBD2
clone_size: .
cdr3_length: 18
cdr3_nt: TGTGCCAGCAGCTCCTTCAGGGGACTAGCGGGAGCAGCAGATACGCAGTATTTT
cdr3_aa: CASSSFRGLAGAADTQYF

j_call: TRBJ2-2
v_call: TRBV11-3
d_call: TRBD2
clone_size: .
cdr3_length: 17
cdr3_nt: TGTGCCAGCAATAGCGGGAGGACCATCGCGAACACCGGGGAGCTGTTTTTT
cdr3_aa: CASNSGRTIANTGELFF

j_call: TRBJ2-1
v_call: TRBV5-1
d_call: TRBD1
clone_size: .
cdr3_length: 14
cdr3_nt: TGCGCCAGCAGCTTAGGGACAGGGAACAATGAGCAGTTCTTC
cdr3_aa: CASSLGTGNNEQFF

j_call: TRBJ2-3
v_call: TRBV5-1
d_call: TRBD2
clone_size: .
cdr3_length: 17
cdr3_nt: TGCGCCAGCAGCTTGGGCCAGGCGGGGGGAGGCACAGATACGCAGTATTTT
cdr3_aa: CASSLGQAGGGTDTQYF

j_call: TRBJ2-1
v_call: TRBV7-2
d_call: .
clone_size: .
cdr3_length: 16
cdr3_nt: TGTGCCAGCAGCCCCTCCCTCGGGAGCTCCTACAATGAGCAGTTCTTC
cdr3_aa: CASSPSLGSSYNEQFF

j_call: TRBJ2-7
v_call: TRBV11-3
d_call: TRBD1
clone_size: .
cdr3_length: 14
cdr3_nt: TGTGCCAGCAGCCGCTACAGGGGGTCCTACGAGCAGTACTTC
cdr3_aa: CASSRYRGSYEQYF

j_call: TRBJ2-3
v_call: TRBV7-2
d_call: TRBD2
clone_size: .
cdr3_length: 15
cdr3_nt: TGTGCCAGCAGCCTACTAGCGGGAGCAGCAGATACGCAGTATTTT
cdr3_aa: CASSLLAGAADTQYF

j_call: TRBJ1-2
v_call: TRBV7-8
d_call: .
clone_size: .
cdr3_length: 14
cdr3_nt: TGTGCCAGCAGCTTAGGCGGGGATTACTATGGCTACACCTTC
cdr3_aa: CASSLGGDYYGYTF

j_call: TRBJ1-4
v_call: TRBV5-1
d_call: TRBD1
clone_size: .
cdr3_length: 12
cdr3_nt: TGCGCCAGCAGCGACCAGGGGGCTGGGCTGTTTTTT
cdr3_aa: CASSDQGAGLFF

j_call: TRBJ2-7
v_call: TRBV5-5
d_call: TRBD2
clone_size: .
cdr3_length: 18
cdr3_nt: TGTGCCAGCAGCTCAAAGGGACTAGCGGGAGTTCGCCCCTACGAGCAGTACTTC
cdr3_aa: CASSSKGLAGVRPYEQYF

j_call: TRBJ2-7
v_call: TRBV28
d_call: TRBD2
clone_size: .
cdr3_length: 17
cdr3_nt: TGTGCCAGCAGTTTCCCCCTTATAGCGGGTGGCTCCTACGAGCAGTACTTC
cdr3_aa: CASSFPLIAGGSYEQYF

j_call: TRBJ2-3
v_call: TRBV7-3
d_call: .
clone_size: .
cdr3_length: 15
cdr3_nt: TGTGCCAGCAGCCTGGGGTCCCAAGGCACAGATACGCAGTATTTT
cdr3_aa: CASSLGSQGTDTQYF

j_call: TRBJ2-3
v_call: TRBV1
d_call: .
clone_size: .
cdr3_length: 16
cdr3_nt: TGCACCAGCAGCCAAGAGGGTCAGGGGATGACAGATACGCAGTATTTT
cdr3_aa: CTSSQEGQGMTDTQYF

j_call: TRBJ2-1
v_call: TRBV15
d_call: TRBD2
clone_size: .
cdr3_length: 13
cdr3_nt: TGTGCCACCAGCAGAAGACTAGCGGAGGAGCAGTTCTTC
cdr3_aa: CATSRRLAEEQFF

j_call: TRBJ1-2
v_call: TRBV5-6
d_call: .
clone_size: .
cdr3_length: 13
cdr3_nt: TGTGCCAGCAGCTTGAGAGGGGGATATGGCTACACCTTC
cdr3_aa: CASSLRGGYGYTF

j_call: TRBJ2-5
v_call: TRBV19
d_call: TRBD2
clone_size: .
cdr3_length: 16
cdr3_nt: TGTGCCAGTAGTATGGAACTAGCGGGAGGTAAAGAGACCCAGTACTTC
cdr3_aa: CASSMELAGGKETQYF

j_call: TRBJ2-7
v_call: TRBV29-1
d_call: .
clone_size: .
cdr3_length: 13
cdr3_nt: TGCAGCGTCGTCCGGGACCGAGCCTACGAGCAGTACTTC
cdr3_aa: CSVVRDRAYEQYF

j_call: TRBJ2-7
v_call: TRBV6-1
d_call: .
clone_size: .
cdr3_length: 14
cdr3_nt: TGTGCCAGCAGTGACGGACAGAGCTCCTACGAGCAGTACTTC
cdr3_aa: CASSDGQSSYEQYF

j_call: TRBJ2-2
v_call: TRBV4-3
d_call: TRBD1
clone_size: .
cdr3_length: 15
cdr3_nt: TGCGCCAGCAGCTCGCTAGGGGGCGTAAGCGGGGAGCTGTTTTTT
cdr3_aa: CASSSLGGVSGELFF

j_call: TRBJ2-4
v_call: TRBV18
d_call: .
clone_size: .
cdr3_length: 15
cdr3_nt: TGTGCCAGCTCACCCGGAAGGGGGAGGGCGGACATTCAGTACTTC
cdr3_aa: CASSPGRGRADIQYF

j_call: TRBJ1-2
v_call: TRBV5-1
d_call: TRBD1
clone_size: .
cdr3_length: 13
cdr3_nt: TGCGCCAGCCGGACAGGGGGCGGCTATGGCTACACCTTC
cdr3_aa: CASRTGGGYGYTF

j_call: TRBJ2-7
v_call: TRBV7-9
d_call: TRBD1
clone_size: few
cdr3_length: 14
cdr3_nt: TGTGCCAGCAGCACGCCACAGGGGGTATCCGAGCAGTACTTC
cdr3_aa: CASSTPQGVSEQYF

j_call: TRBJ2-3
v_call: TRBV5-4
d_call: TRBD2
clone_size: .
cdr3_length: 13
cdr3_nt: TGTGCCAGTGGGGGGGACCCCACAGATACGCAGTATTTT
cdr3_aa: CASGGDPTDTQYF